This T cell receptor (beta chain) was retrieved from a study of identical twins. General study findings and limits: Carriage of fewer insertions was seen in abundant cord blood beta clonotypes, whereas memory repertoires showed none.

For this clonotype: No antigen is known for it.

After template switching added a universal primer site, the resulting cDNA carried unique molecular identifiers. Each CDR3 protein is one row after TCRdb ran MiXCR on the 5' RACE reads. The repertoire holds more than 200,000 distinct CDR3 sequences, with around 15% as singletons. Germline V gives CDR1 MNHNS, CDR2 SASEGT. V was shortened by 6 bases and J by 7 bases, with 21 bases between the two germline ends. The CDR3 extends over 15 amino acids. All donors were healthy, and all were Caucasian. The V gene is TRBV6-1, the J gene TRBJ1-1; D is ambiguous. The TCR comes from a woman aged 18-29 years in good health. Sequenced input: memory (CD45RO+) T cells sorted from blood. Here the CDR3 reads CASRAGRVLGNEAFF. DNA of the CDR3: TGTGCCAGCAGGGCCGGACGGGTCCTCGGGAATGAAGCTTTCTTT.